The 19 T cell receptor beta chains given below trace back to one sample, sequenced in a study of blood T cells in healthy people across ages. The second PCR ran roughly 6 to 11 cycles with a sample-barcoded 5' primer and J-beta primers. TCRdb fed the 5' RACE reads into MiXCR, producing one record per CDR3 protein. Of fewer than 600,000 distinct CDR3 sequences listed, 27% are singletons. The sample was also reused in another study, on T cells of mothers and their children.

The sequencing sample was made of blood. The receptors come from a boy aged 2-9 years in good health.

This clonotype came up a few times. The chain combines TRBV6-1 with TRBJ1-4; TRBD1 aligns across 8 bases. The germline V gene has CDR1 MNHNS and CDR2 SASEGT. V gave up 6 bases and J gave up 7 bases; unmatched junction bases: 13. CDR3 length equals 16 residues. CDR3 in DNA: TGTGCCAGCAGAGAAACAACGACAGGGGAGTCTGAAAAACTGTTTTTT. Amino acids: CASRETTTGESEKLFF.

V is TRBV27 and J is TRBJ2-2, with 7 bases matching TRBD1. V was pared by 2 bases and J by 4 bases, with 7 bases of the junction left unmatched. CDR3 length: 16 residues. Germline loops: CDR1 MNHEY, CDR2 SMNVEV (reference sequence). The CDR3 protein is CASSLLDRVATGELFF. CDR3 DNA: TGTGCCAGCAGTTTACTTGACAGGGTGGCCACCGGGGAGCTGTTTTTT.

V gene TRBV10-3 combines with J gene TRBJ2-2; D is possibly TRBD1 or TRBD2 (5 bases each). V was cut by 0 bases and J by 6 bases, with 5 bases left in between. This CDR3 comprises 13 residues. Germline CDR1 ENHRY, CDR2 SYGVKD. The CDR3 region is CAISESGPGELFF. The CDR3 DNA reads TGTGCCATCAGTGAGTCGGGACCCGGGGAGCTGTTTTTT.

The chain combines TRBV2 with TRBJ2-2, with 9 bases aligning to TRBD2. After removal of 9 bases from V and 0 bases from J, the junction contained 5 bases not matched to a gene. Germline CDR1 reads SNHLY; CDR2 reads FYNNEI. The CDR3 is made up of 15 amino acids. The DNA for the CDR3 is TGTGCCAGTAAGCGGGGGGCCACGAACACCGGGGAGCTGTTTTTT. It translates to CASKRGATNTGELFF.

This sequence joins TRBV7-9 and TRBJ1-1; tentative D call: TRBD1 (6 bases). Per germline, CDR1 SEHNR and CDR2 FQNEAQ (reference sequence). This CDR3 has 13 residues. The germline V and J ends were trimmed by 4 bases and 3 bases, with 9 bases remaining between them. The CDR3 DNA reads TGTGCCAGCAGCTACAGGGAGTACACTGAAGCTTTCTTT. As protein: CASSYREYTEAFF.

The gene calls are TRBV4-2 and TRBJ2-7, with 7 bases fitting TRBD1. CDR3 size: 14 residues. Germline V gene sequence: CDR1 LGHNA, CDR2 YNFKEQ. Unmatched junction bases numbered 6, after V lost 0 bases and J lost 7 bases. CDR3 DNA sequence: TGTGCCAGCAGCCAAGATCCCCAGGGGGAAGAGCAGTACTTC. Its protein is CASSQDPQGEEQYF.

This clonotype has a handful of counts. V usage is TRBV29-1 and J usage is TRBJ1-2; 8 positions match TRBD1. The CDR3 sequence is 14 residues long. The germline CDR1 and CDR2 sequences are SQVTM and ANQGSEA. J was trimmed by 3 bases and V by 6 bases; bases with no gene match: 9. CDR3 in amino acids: CSVEDRVIDYGYTF. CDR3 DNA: TGCAGCGTGGAGGACAGGGTAATCGACTATGGCTACACCTTC.

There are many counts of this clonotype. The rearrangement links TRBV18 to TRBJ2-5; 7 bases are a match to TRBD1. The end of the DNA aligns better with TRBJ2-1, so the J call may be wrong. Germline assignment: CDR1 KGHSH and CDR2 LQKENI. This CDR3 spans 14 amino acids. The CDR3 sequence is CASSPDRTYNEQFF. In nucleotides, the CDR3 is TGTGCCAGCTCACCGGACAGGACCTACAATGAGCAGTTCTTC.

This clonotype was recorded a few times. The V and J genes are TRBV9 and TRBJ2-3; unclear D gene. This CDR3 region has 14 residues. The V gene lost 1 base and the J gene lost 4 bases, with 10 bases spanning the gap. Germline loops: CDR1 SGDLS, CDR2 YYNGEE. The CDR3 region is CASSVIPVADTQYF. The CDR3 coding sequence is TGTGCCAGCAGCGTAATTCCCGTCGCAGATACGCAGTATTTT.

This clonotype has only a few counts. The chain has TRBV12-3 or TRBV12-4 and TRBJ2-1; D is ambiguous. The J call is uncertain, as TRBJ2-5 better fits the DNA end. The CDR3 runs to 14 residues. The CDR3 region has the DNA TGTGCCAGCAGTTTAAGCGACCCCGTGGAGACCCAGTACTTC. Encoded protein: CASSLSDPVETQYF.

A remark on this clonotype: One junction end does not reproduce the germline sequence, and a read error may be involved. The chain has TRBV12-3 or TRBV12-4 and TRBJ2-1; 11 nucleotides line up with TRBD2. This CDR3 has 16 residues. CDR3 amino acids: CASRLAGGRAYNEQFF. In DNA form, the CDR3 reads TGTGCCAGCAGGTTAGCGGGAGGGCGCGCCTACAATGAGCAGTTCTTC.

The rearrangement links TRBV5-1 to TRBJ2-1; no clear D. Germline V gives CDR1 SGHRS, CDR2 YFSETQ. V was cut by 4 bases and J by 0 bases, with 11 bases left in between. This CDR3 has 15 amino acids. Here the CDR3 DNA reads TGCGCCAGCAGCGGTGGTTCGAGCTCCTACAATGAGCAGTTCTTC. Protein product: CASSGGSSSYNEQFF. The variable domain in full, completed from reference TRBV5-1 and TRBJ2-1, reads KAGVTQTPRYLIKTRGQQVTLSCSPISGHRSVSWYQQTPGQGLQFLFEYFSETQRNKGNFPGRFSGRQFSNSRSEMNVSTLELGDSALYLCASSGGSSSYNEQFFGPGTRLTVL.

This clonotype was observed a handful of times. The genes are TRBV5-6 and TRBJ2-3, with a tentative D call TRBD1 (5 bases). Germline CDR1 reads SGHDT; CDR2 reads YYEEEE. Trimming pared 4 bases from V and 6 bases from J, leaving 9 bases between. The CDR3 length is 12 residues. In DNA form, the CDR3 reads TGTGCCAGCAGCCTCAGGGTGGATACGCAGTATTTT. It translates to CASSLRVDTQYF.

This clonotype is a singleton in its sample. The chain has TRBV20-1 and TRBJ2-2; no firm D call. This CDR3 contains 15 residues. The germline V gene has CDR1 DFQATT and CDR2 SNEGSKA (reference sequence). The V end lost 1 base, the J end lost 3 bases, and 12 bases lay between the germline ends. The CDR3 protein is CSARAKQIYTGELFF. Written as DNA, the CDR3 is TGCAGTGCTAGAGCTAAACAGATCTACACCGGGGAGCTGTTTTTT.

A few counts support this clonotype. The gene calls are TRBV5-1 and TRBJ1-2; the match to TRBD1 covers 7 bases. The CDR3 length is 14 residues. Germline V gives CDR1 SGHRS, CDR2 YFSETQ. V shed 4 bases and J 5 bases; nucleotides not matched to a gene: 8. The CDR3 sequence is CASSREGQKYGYTF. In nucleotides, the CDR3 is TGCGCCAGCAGCCGTGAGGGACAGAAGTATGGCTACACCTTC.

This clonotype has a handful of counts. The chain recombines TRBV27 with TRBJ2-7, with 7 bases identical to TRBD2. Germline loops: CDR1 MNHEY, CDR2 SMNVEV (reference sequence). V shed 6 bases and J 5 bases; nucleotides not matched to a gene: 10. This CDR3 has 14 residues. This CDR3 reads CASSVGGGRDEQYF. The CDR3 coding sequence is TGTGCCAGCAGCGTAGGCGGGGGTAGGGACGAGCAGTACTTC.

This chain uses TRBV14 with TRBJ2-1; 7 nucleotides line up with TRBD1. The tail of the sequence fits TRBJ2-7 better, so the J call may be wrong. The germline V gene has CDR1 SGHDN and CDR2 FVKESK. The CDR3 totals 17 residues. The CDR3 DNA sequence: TGTGCCAGCAGCCTCCAACTATCGGGACAGCTCCCCTACGAGCAGTACTTC. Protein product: CASSLQLSGQLPYEQYF.

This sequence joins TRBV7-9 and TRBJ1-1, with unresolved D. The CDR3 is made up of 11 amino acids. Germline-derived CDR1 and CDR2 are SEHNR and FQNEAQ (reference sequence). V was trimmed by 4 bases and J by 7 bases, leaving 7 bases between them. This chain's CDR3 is CASSSRYEAFF. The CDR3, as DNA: TGTGCCAGCAGCTCGCGATATGAAGCTTTCTTT.

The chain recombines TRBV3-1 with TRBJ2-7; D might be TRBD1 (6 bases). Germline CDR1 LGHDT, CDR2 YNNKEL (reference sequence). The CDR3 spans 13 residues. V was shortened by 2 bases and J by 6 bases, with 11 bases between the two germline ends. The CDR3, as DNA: TGTGCCAGCAGCCAATTTAGGGGGAGCGAGCAGTACTTC. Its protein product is CASSQFRGSEQYF.